This passage covers 27 T cell receptor beta chains from one sample sequenced in a study of T-cell memory formation after mild COVID-19. TCRdb used MiXCR to reprocess the 5' RACE reads, holding one entry per CDR3 protein. The sample carries 250,000 to 300,000 distinct CDR3 sequences, about a sixth recorded once. The specimen was PBMCs or a T cell subset sorted from them (not recorded which). All receptors derive from a man between 18 and 29 years old who had mild COVID-19 (a few samples of this study predate the infection). Cell type and time point are not known.

This sequence joins TRBV20-1 and TRBJ1-1; D not resolved. Trimming shortened V by 3 bases and J by 1 base, and 6 bases separated the two germline ends. CDR1 is DFQATT, CDR2 SNEGSKA, per germline (reference sequence). The CDR3 is 12 residues long. The CDR3 sequence is CSARQPNTEAFF. The CDR3 bases are TGCAGTGCTAGGCAACCGAACACTGAAGCTTTCTTT.

This clonotype was seen only a few times. This sequence joins TRBV7-2 and TRBJ1-2, with D perhaps matching TRBD1 (5 bases). This CDR3 has 14 residues. V was shortened by 5 bases and J by 8 bases, with 18 bases between the two germline ends. Germline values: CDR1 SGHTA, CDR2 FQGNSA. CDR3 protein: CASSGGSPGLGYTF. The CDR3, as DNA: TGTGCCAGCAGCGGAGGTTCGCCAGGGTTGGGCTACACCTTC.

This clonotype came up a few times. The chain carries TRBV11-2 and TRBJ1-2; D perhaps matches TRBD1 (6 bases). Between the trimmed V and J ends, which lost 0 bases and 5 bases, there was a span of 19 bases. Germline CDR1 is SGHAT and CDR2 is FQNNGV. This CDR3 comprises 17 residues. CDR3 region: CASSLDHRGRGWYGYTF. CDR3 coding DNA: TGTGCCAGCAGCTTAGATCATCGGGGGCGCGGGTGGTATGGCTACACCTTC.

There are a few counts of this clonotype. The chain carries TRBV29-1 and TRBJ2-5; possibly TRBD1 for D (5 bases). Germline V gives CDR1 SQVTM, CDR2 ANQGSEA. There are 14 residues in the CDR3. Trimming removed 3 bases at V and 5 bases at J, with 16 bases between. This chain's CDR3 is CSVEGTGLVETQYF. The CDR3 coding sequence is TGCAGCGTTGAGGGCACAGGCCTTGTGGAGACCCAGTACTTC. Filled out from reference TRBV29-1 and TRBJ2-5, the complete variable domain reads SAVISQKPSRDICQRGTSLTIQCQVDSQVTMMFWYRQQPGQSLTLIATANQGSEATYESGFVIDKFPISRPNLTFSTLTVSNMSPEDSSIYLCSVEGTGLVETQYFGPGTRLLVL.

The chain carries TRBV20-1 and TRBJ2-5, with 7 bases fitting TRBD1. V trimming: 6 bases; J trimming: 5 bases; junction bases outside the gene matches: 9. CDR3 length: 13 amino acids. Per the germline V gene, CDR1 is DFQATT and CDR2 is SNEGSKA (reference sequence). The DNA of the CDR3 is TGCAGTGCCGCTCCCGACAGGGCGGAGACCCAGTACTTC. Its protein product is CSAAPDRAETQYF.

A few counts support this clonotype. The rearrangement links TRBV10-3 to TRBJ2-1; maybe TRBD2 (5 bases). Trimming removed 10 bases at V and 9 bases at J, with 19 bases between. This CDR3 is built from 13 residues. The germline V gene encodes CDR1 ENHRY and CDR2 SYGVKD. The CDR3 region has the DNA TGTGCCACCGGGCCATGGGAACGGGGTGAGCAGTTCTTC. Its translation: CATGPWERGEQFF.

The rearrangement joins TRBV6-2 or TRBV6-3 to TRBJ1-1, with D unclear. Trimming left V 0 bases short and J 0 bases short, with 8 bases between. The CDR3 extends over 15 amino acids. CDR1 and CDR2 from the germline V gene are MNHEY and SVGEGT. This CDR3 reads CASSYSQAMNTEAFF. CDR3 in DNA: TGTGCCAGCAGTTACTCGCAGGCCATGAACACTGAAGCTTTCTTT.

This clonotype was seen more than once but under ten times. The rearrangement uses TRBV12-3 or TRBV12-4 and TRBJ2-3; 9 bases match TRBD2. CDR3 size: 15 residues. The V and J ends lost 5 bases and 8 bases, in that order; junction bases with no gene match: 11. The CDR3 bases are TGTGCCAGCAGTCCAGGACTAGCGCCCCGGGGTACGCAGTATTTT. It encodes CASSPGLAPRGTQYF.

CDR3: CASSQAVTGAPDTQYF. The CDR3 nucleotides read TGCGCCAGCAGCCAAGCGGTGACAGGGGCGCCAGATACGCAGTATTTT. The chain couples TRBV4-1 to TRBJ2-3, with 8 positions matching TRBD1. V trimming: 1 base; J trimming: 4 bases; junction bases outside the gene matches: 7. The CDR3 is made up of 16 amino acids. CDR1 and CDR2 (germline): MGHRA, YSYEKL.

This clonotype has more than one count but fewer than ten. The rearrangement uses TRBV5-6 and TRBJ2-6; tentative D call: TRBD1 (5 bases). V lost 3 bases and J lost 2, with 9 bases in between. Germline V lookup: CDR1 SGHDT, CDR2 YYEEEE. There are 15 residues in the CDR3. The CDR3 nucleotides read TGTGCCAGCAGCTCCCCAGGGACTGGGGCCAACGTCCTGACTTTC. Amino acid sequence: CASSSPGTGANVLTF.

The rearrangement uses TRBV5-3 and TRBJ2-4; perhaps TRBD2 as D (5 bases). TRBV5-3 is placed among ORFs of uncertain function. Trimming removed 0 bases from V and 7 bases from J, with 11 bases in between. The CDR3 has 14 amino acids. The CDR3 is CARSLGGGVNIQYF. The CDR3 DNA sequence: TGTGCCAGAAGCTTGGGAGGAGGTGTCAACATTCAGTACTTC.

This clonotype was seen repeatedly, ten times or more. The chain recombines TRBV10-3 with TRBJ2-7; D is unresolved. The V and J ends lost 3 bases and 0 bases respectively, with 6 bases between them. CDR1 ENHRY and CDR2 SYGVKD come from the germline V gene. This CDR3 region has 13 residues. CDR3 bases: TGTGCCATCAGTGATGTCAACTCCTACGAGCAGTACGTC. Its protein product is CAISDVNSYEQYV.

This clonotype was seen ten or more times. The chain combines TRBV7-2 with TRBJ2-1; D is ambiguous. CDR1 SGHTA and CDR2 FQGNSA come from the germline V gene. With 3 bases removed from V and 8 bases from J, the gap between germline ends came to 5 bases. The CDR3 contains 11 residues. CDR3 nucleotides: TGTGCCAGCAGCTTTCTGTATGAGCAGTTCTTC. The encoded protein is CASSFLYEQFF. The entire variable domain, with the rest obtained from reference TRBV7-2 and TRBJ2-1, is as follows: GAGVSQSPSNKVTEKGKDVELRCDPISGHTALYWYRQSLGQGLEFLIYFQGNSAPDKSGLPSDRFSAERTGGSVSTLTIQRTQQEDSAVYLCASSFLYEQFFGPGTRLTVL.

This rearrangement joins TRBV20-1 to TRBJ2-7; D gene unclear. This CDR3 has 14 residues. The germline CDR1 and CDR2 sequences are DFQATT and SNEGSKA (reference sequence). Trimming pared 8 bases from V and 2 bases from J, leaving 19 bases between. The CDR3 region has the DNA TGCAGTCACCCGGGCCGGAAGAATCCCTACGAGCAGTACGTC. The encoded protein is CSHPGRKNPYEQYV.

This clonotype was observed many times. V is TRBV7-3 and J is TRBJ1-1; weak D call: TRBD1 (6 bases). The CDR3 spans 13 residues. Looked up from germline, CDR1 is SGHTA and CDR2 is FQGTGA. V was clipped by 5 bases and J by 6 bases, with 13 bases between them. Here the CDR3 DNA reads TGTGCCAGCAGCCCCGGTACAGGGTCTGAAGCTTTCTTT. Translating gives CASSPGTGSEAFF.

This clonotype has a handful of counts. The chain joins TRBV30 to TRBJ2-7; 8 bases match TRBD1. V trimming: 7 bases; J trimming: 6 bases; junction bases outside the gene matches: 8. The CDR3 has 12 residues. Germline V gene data show CDR1 as GTSNPN and CDR2 as SVGIG (reference sequence). The CDR3 spells CASQQGDGEQYF. DNA for the CDR3: TGTGCCTCCCAACAGGGGGATGGCGAGCAGTACTTC. Supplemented by reference TRBV30 and TRBJ2-7, the full variable domain reads SQTIHQWPATLVQPVGSPLSLECTVEGTSNPNLYWYRQAAGRGLQLLFYSVGIGQISSEVPQNLSASRPQDRQFILSSKKLLLSDSGFYLCASQQGDGEQYFGPGTRLTVT.

V and J are TRBV10-2 and TRBJ1-3; D is uncertain. V lost 8 bases and J lost 1, with 9 bases in between. Germline CDR1 reads WSHSY; CDR2 reads SAAADI. This CDR3 spans 13 amino acids. CDR3 amino acids: CASQAHSGNTIYF. CDR3 in DNA: TGCGCCAGCCAAGCACATTCTGGAAACACCATATATTTT.

This clonotype was picked up many times. The chain carries TRBV5-8 and TRBJ1-5; no clear D gene. The CDR3 spans 11 residues. V lost 1 base and J lost 6, with 2 bases in between. Germline V CDR1 and CDR2: SGHTS, YDEGEE. The CDR3 loop reads CASSLSQPQHF. The CDR3 region has the DNA TGTGCCAGCAGCTTGAGTCAGCCCCAGCATTTT. Full variable domain (outside the CDR3, taken from reference TRBV5-8 and TRBJ1-5): EAGVTQSPTHLIKTRGQQATLRCSPISGHTSVYWYQQALGLGLQFLLWYDEGEERNRGNFPPRFSGRQFPNYSSELNVNALELEDSALYLCASSLSQPQHFGDGTRLSIL.

This chain connects TRBV5-1 to TRBJ2-3; possibly TRBD2 for D (5 bases). Trimming shortened V by 4 bases and J by 2 bases, and 11 bases separated the two germline ends. The germline V gene has CDR1 SGHRS and CDR2 YFSETQ. This CDR3 contains 14 residues. In nucleotides, the CDR3 is TGCGCCAGCAGCAGGCAGGACTTCACAGATACGCAGTATTTT. Translated: CASSRQDFTDTQYF.

This clonotype was observed a few times. The chain links TRBV28 to TRBJ2-5, with D perhaps TRBD2 (6 bases). In germline, CDR1 is MDHEN, CDR2 SYDVKM. There are 12 residues in the CDR3. Deletions cut 6 bases from V and 8 bases from J, with 13 bases between. Here the CDR3 DNA reads TGTGCCAGCAGGACCATGGGGGGTACCCAGTACTTC. Its protein is CASRTMGGTQYF.

V gene TRBV7-2 combines with J gene TRBJ1-2; D may be TRBD1 (6 bases). The germline gives CDR1 SGHTA, CDR2 FQGNSA. This CDR3 region has 17 residues. With 5 bases removed from V and 7 bases from J, the gap between germline ends came to 26 bases. CDR3 DNA sequence: TGTGCCAGCAGCCCTAAACCCCGGGGGGGGGGCGCGGGTGGCTACACCTTC. This sequence encodes CASSPKPRGGGAGGYTF.

This clonotype was seen more than once but under ten times. V gene TRBV12-3 or TRBV12-4 combines with J gene TRBJ2-3, with TRBD2 matching over 15 bases. V shed 6 bases and J 8 bases; nucleotides not matched to a gene: 9. The CDR3 consists of 16 residues. The CDR3 loop reads CASSRWGLAGGVTQYF. The CDR3 DNA is TGTGCCAGCAGCCGCTGGGGACTAGCGGGGGGAGTTACGCAGTATTTT.

This chain joins TRBV9 and TRBJ2-7; 7 nucleotides align to TRBD1. This CDR3 is 14 amino acids long. The germline CDR1 and CDR2 sequences are SGDLS and YYNGEE. V lost 3 bases and J lost 4; bases outside the gene matches: 7. The CDR3 sequence: CASSARDSRYEQYF. As DNA, the CDR3 is TGTGCCAGCAGCGCCCGGGACAGCCGATACGAGCAGTACTTC.

This clonotype was seen a few times. The chain recombines TRBV11-2 with TRBJ1-1; D not certain. This CDR3 has 13 amino acids. Between the trimmed V and J ends, which lost 5 bases and 6 bases, there was a span of 13 bases. Per germline, CDR1 SGHAT and CDR2 FQNNGV. CDR3 bases: TGTGCCAGCAGCCCCCCGGGTCGGCCTGAAGCTTTCTTT. Its translation: CASSPPGRPEAFF.

The chain joins TRBV10-3 to TRBJ1-1; no clear D gene. V shed 10 bases and J shed 4 bases, with 13 bases lying between them. From germline, CDR1 is ENHRY and CDR2 SYGVKD. There are 12 residues in the CDR3. The CDR3 region is CATRFFGTEAFF. CDR3 in DNA: TGTGCCACCAGGTTTTTTGGCACTGAAGCTTTCTTT.

The chain links TRBV6-6 to TRBJ2-3; no definite D call. The CDR3 totals 13 residues. Germline-derived CDR1 and CDR2 are MNHNY and SVGAGI (reference sequence). Trimming removed 7 bases at V and 4 bases at J, with 12 bases between. CDR3 nucleotides: TGTGCCAGCATTCCCGGATCGCCAGATACGCAGTATTTT. Translation: CASIPGSPDTQYF.

This clonotype was seen a few times. V usage is TRBV4-1 and J usage is TRBJ2-5; D tentatively fits TRBD1 or TRBD2 (5 bases each). CDR3 length equals 16 residues. V was pared by 3 bases and J by 4 bases, with 18 bases between. Per germline, CDR1 MGHRA and CDR2 YSYEKL. CDR3 protein: CASSHGRQGRGETQYF. In nucleotides, the CDR3 is TGCGCCAGCAGCCATGGGCGCCAGGGTCGGGGAGAGACCCAGTACTTC.